One and the same sample provided the 9 T cell receptor beta chains below, sequenced in a study of early T cells in non-severe SARS-CoV-2 infection. Using its own MiXCR run on the 5' RACE reads, TCRdb lists one record per CDR3 protein. The table includes about 110,000 distinct CDR3 sequences, roughly 12% detected once. Sequencing was carried out using whole blood. These receptors were collected from an adult who was a healthcare worker with PCR-confirmed SARS-CoV-2 infection or an uninfected control (not recorded which).

A remark on this clonotype: A read error is possible here, since a much larger clone lies one base away. This chain connects TRBV7-2 to TRBJ2-6; D is ambiguous. The CDR3 loop spans 15 amino acids. Per germline, CDR1 SGHTA and CDR2 FQGNSA. The V end lost 5 bases, the J end lost 0 bases, and 8 bases lay between the germline ends. The CDR3 reads CTSSLGGSGANVLTF. CDR3 DNA sequence: TGTACCAGCAGCCTAGGCGGCTCTGGGGCCAACGTCCTGACTTTC.

V gene TRBV5-4 combines with J gene TRBJ1-2, with 8 bases lining up with TRBD1. CDR3 length: 14 amino acids. CDR1 and CDR2 from the germline V gene are SGHNT and YYREEE (reference sequence). Trimming took 4 bases from V and 2 from J; bases not matched to a gene: 4. For the CDR3, the DNA is TGTGCCAGCAGCCACGGACAGGGAAACTATGGCTACACCTTC. This codes for CASSHGQGNYGYTF.

There are a few counts of this clonotype. This chain uses TRBV20-1 with TRBJ2-1; 7 bases map to TRBD1. V lost 3 bases and J lost 0; bases outside the gene matches: 2. CDR3 length: 14 residues. Germline V CDR1 and CDR2: DFQATT, SNEGSKA (reference sequence). The CDR3 coding sequence is TGCAGTGCTAGTAGGGACAGCTCCTACAATGAGCAGTTCTTC. Protein: CSASRDSSYNEQFF.

The chain couples TRBV3-1 to TRBJ1-1; no definite D call. The CDR3 extends over 11 amino acids. Between the trimmed V and J ends, which lost 1 base and 11 bases, there was a span of 8 bases. Germline loops: CDR1 LGHDT, CDR2 YNNKEL (reference sequence). As DNA, the CDR3 is TGTGCCAGCAGCCAAGGAGTTGGGGCTTTCTTT. The encoded protein is CASSQGVGAFF.

This clonotype appeared many times. The rearrangement uses TRBV12-5 and TRBJ2-5, with TRBD1 identical over 8 bases. The CDR3 is made up of 15 amino acids. The germline V gene encodes CDR1 LGHNT and CDR2 FRNRAP. The trim removed 4 bases at V and 5 bases at J, leaving 9 bases unmatched. The CDR3 nucleotides read TGTGCTAGTGGTTCCCCCAGGGGGCAGGCGGAGACCCAGTACTTC. Amino acids: CASGSPRGQAETQYF.

This clonotype came up many times. The rearrangement uses TRBV14 and TRBJ2-1; 7 bases line up with TRBD2. J gave up 4 bases and V 5 bases, and 11 bases lay outside the gene matches. This CDR3 spans 16 amino acids. Germline V CDR1 and CDR2: SGHDN, FVKESK. CDR3 residues: CASSSRPGLQYNEQFF. In nucleotides, the CDR3 is TGTGCCAGCAGCTCCCGACCGGGACTACAGTACAATGAGCAGTTCTTC.

This clonotype was counted at least ten times. The rearrangement uses TRBV29-1 and TRBJ1-1; 12 positions agree with TRBD1. This CDR3 spans 16 amino acids. From germline, CDR1 is SQVTM and CDR2 ANQGSEA. V dropped 4 bases and J dropped 5; count of bases not matched to a gene: 11. The CDR3 nucleotides read TGCAGCGTTGTAAGGGACAGGGGGCGCAGAGGGACTGAAGCTTTCTTT. It is translated as CSVVRDRGRRGTEAFF.

The sample holds a few counts of this clonotype. The chain has TRBV19 and TRBJ2-3; D is unclear. Germline loops: CDR1 LNHDA, CDR2 SQIVND (reference sequence). This CDR3 region has 14 residues. The V end lost 8 bases, the J end lost 1 base, and 13 bases lay between the germline ends. CDR3 sequence: CASRLVLGTDTQYF. CDR3 DNA sequence: TGTGCCAGTCGTTTGGTCCTTGGCACAGATACGCAGTATTTT.

The rearrangement joins TRBV13 to TRBJ2-1; the match to TRBD2 covers 9 bases. Germline V gene data show CDR1 as PRHDT and CDR2 as FYEKMQ (reference sequence). The V and J ends lost 5 bases and 5 bases, in that order; junction bases with no gene match: 7. There are 15 residues in the CDR3. The CDR3 DNA sequence: TGTGCCAGCAGCCTACGGACTAGCGCCCACAATGAGCAGTTCTTC. Encoded protein: CASSLRTSAHNEQFF.